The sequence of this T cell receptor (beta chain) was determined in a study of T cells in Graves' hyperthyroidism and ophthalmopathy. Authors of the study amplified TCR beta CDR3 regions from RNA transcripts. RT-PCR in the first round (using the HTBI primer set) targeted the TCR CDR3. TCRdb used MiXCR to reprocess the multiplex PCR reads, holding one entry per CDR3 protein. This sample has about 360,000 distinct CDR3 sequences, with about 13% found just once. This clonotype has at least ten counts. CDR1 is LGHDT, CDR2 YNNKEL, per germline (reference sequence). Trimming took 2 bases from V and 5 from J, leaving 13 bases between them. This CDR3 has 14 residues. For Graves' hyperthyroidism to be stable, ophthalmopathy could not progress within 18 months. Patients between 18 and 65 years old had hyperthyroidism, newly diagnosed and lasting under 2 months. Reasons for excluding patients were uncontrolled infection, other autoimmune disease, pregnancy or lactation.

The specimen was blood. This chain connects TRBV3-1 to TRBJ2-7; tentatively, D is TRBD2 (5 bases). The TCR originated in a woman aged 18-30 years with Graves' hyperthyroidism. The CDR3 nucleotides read TGTGCCAGCAGCCAACAACGGGAATTAAACGAGCAGTACTTC. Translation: CASSQQRELNEQYF.